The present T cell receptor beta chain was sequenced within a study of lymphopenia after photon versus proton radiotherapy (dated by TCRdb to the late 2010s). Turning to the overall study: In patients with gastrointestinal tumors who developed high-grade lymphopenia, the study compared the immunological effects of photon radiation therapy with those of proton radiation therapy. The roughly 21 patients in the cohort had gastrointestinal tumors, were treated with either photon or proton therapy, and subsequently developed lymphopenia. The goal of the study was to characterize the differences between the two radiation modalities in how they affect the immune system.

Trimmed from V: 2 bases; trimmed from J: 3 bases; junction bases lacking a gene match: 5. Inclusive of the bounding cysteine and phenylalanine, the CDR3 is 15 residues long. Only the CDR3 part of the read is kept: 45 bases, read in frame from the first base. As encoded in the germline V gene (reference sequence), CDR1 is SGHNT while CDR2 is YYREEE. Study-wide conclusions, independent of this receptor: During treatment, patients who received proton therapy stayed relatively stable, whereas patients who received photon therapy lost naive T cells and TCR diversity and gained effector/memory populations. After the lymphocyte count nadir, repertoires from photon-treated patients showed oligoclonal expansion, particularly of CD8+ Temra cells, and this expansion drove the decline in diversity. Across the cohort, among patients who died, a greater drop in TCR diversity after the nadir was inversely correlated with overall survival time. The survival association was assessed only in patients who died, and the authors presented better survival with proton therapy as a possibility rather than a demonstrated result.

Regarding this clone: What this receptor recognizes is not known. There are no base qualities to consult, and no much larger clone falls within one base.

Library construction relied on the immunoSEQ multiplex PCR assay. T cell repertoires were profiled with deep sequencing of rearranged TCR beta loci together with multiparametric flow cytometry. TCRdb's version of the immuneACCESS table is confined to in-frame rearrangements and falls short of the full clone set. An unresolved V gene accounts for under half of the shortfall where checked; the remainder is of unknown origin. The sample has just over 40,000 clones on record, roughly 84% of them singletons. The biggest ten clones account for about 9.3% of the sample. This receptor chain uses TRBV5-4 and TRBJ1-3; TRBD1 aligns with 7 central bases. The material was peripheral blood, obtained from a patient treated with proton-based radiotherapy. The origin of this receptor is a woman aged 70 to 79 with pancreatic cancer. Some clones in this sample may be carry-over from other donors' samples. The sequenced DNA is TGTGCCAGCAGCTTCAAGGGGGCGCTTGGAAACACCATATATTTT. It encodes CASSFKGALGNTIYF.